A selection of T cell receptor beta chains follows, all from one sample in a study of PD-L1 blockade in urothelial cancer. Clones were read by immunoSEQ multiplex PCR, and TCRdb kept only the in-frame ones, dropping some. The sample shows 53,000 or so clones, about 88% of them seen only once. The sample consisted of PBMCs, taken around atezolizumab (anti-PD-L1) treatment. These receptors all stem from a man aged 55-75 years with urothelial cancer. CDR3s include the opening cysteine and the closing phenylalanine or tryptophan. The order of the fields is V gene, D gene, clone size, J gene, CDR3 length, CDR3 DNA, CDR3 protein. The D gene is left open where the match is weak. Part of the rows lack a size; the others show once, few, many or a class for expanded clones.

>TRBV10-3|TRBD1|NA|TRBJ1-2|12
TGTGCCATCTCGGGACAGCGCTATGGCTACACCTTC
CAISGQRYGYTF
>TRBV30|NA|NA|TRBJ1-2|14
TGTGCCTGGAGTGTAGGCCGCGGATTCTATGGCTACACCTTC
CAWSVGRGFYGYTF
>TRBV28|TRBD1|NA|TRBJ2-1|15
TGTGCCAGCAGTCCAGGGGACAGGTTCTACAATGAGCAGTTCTTC
CASSPGDRFYNEQFF
>TRBV5-4|NA|few|TRBJ1-4|13
TGTGCCAGCAGGGAGGGGACGGGGGAAAAACTGTTTTTT
CASREGTGEKLFF
>TRBV5-1|TRBD1|NA|TRBJ1-1|15
TGCGCCAGCAGCTCCTGGACAGGGGGCGAGACTGAAGCTTTCTTT
CASSSWTGGETEAFF
>TRBV18|NA|NA|TRBJ1-2|14
TGTGCCAGCTCACCAAATCACTTTAACTATGGCTACACCTTC
CASSPNHFNYGYTF
>TRBV6-1|NA|NA|TRBJ1-4|14
TGTGCCAGCAGTGGGGGGGACTCCAATGAAAAACTGTTTTTT
CASSGGDSNEKLFF
>TRBV6-5|NA|NA|TRBJ2-3|12
TGTGCCAGCAGTTCAATCACAGATACGCAGTATTTT
CASSSITDTQYF
>TRBV27|TRBD2|NA|TRBJ2-1|13
TGTGCCAGCAGTTTATCGGGACTAGCGGGAGAACTCTTC
CASSLSGLAGELF
>TRBV21-1|NA|NA|TRBJ2-1|19
TGTGCCAGCAGCAAAGAGCCCGCTTCGACAGGGGGCCTTTACAATGAGCAGTTCTTC
CASSKEPASTGGLYNEQFF
>TRBV30|NA|NA|TRBJ1-5|14
TGTGCCTGGAGTGTACCTGTCCCGCGGGAGCCCCAGCATTTT
CAWSVPVPREPQHF
>TRBV9|NA|NA|TRBJ2-3|12
TGTGCCAGCAGCCCCTTTTCAGATACGCAGTATTTT
CASSPFSDTQYF
>TRBV5-1|NA|NA|TRBJ2-7|16
TGCGCCAGCAGCTTGGTCCGGGACACATCCTCCTACGAGCAGTACTTC
CASSLVRDTSSYEQYF
>TRBV6-1|NA|few|TRBJ1-2|13
TGTGCCAGCAGTGGGACAGATCGCTATGGCTACACCTTC
CASSGTDRYGYTF
>TRBV7-9|TRBD1|NA|TRBJ1-4|16
TGTGCCAGCAGCTTAGCGACCGGGACAGGGGTTGAAAAACTGTTTTTT
CASSLATGTGVEKLFF
>TRBV6-5|TRBD1|NA|TRBJ2-7|14
TGTGCCAGCAGTTACTCGACAGGGACCTACGAGCAGTACTTC
CASSYSTGTYEQYF
>TRBV6-4|TRBD2|NA|TRBJ2-5|15
TGTGCCAGCAGTGACTCGACTAGCGGTCGAGAGACCCAGTACTTC
CASSDSTSGRETQYF
>TRBV7-9|TRBD2|NA|TRBJ2-1|17
TGTGCCAGCAGCTCAAGGGAGGGACTAGCGACGACCAATGAGCAGTTCTTC
CASSSREGLATTNEQFF
>TRBV6-5|NA|NA|TRBJ2-6|13
TGTGCCAGCCGGACAGCTGGGGCCAACGTCCTGACTTTC
CASRTAGANVLTF
>TRBV5-1|TRBD1|NA|TRBJ2-7|14
TGCGCCAGCAGCTTAACAGGGGAAGTGGGGGAGCAGTACTTC
CASSLTGEVGEQYF
>TRBV12-2|NA|NA|TRBJ2-7|16
TGTGCAAGTCGCTTATTCCGGACTTTCTGCTCCTACGAGCAGTACTTC
CASRLFRTFCSYEQYF
>TRBV5-1|TRBD2|NA|TRBJ2-5|16
TGCGCCAGCAGCTTGGGGGGAGCGGGGGTACAAGAGACCCAGTACTTC
CASSLGGAGVQETQYF
>TRBV5-1|TRBD1|NA|TRBJ2-7|15
TGCGCCAGCAGCAATGGGACAGGGGGCCTCTACGAGCAGTACTTC
CASSNGTGGLYEQYF
>TRBV5-8|NA|NA|TRBJ1-5|15
TGTGCCAGCAGCTTAGGGACATATAGCAATCAGCCCCAGCATTTT
CASSLGTYSNQPQHF
>TRBV19|NA|NA|TRBJ2-2|15
TGTGCCAGTAGTATAGAACAGGGTTACACCGGGGAGCTGTTTTTT
CASSIEQGYTGELFF
>TRBV5-1|NA|NA|TRBJ2-3|15
TGCGCCAGCAGCTTGAGTTTGCCCCCCGGGTATACGCAGTATTTT
CASSLSLPPGYTQYF
>TRBV15|NA|NA|TRBJ2-1|14
TGTGCCACCAGCAGAGTTTCAGGGGTCAATGAGCAGTTCTTC
CATSRVSGVNEQFF
>TRBV4-1|NA|NA|TRBJ2-2|16
TGCGCCAGCAGCCAGGGTCAGGTTTTTAACACCGGGGAGCTGTTTTTT
CASSQGQVFNTGELFF
>TRBV19|TRBD1|once|TRBJ1-2|14
TGTGCCAGTAGTATTTTTAGGGGGCATGAGGGCTACACCTTC
CASSIFRGHEGYTF
>TRBV5-6|NA|NA|TRBJ1-2|14
TGTGCCAGCAGCACTCGGGACACTCGGTATGGCTACACCTTC
CASSTRDTRYGYTF
>TRBV4-3|NA|once|TRBJ2-7|15
TGCGCCAGCAGCCAACTGAGCGGTAGCTCCTACGAGCAGTACTTC
CASSQLSGSSYEQYF
>TRBV27|TRBD2|NA|TRBJ2-5|16
TGTGCCAGCAGTTTAACAGGTAGCGGGAGATCGGAGACCCAGTACTTC
CASSLTGSGRSETQYF
>TRBV29-1|TRBD1|NA|TRBJ2-5|12
TGCAGCGCTGGACAGGGCAGGGAGACCCAGTACTTC
CSAGQGRETQYF
>TRBV29-1|NA|NA|TRBJ2-7|10
TGCAGCGTCGCAAAGGGGGAGCAGTACTTC
CSVAKGEQYF